The T cell receptor (beta chain) described here comes from a study of somatic mutations in cytotoxic T cells in rheumatoid arthritis. Findings and limits, study-wide: About an eighth of the roughly 60 patients had a largest CD8+ clone above 20% of CD8+ cells. Age was associated with higher CD8+ clonality in rheumatoid arthritis patients, not in healthy controls.

About this clone itself: Its antigen remains unknown.

Clones were sequenced by immunoSEQ multiplex PCR, and TCRdb holds only the in-frame ones, with some missing. The sample lists over 10,000 clones, under 80% occurring once. This CDR3 has 16 amino acids. V gave up 3 bases and J gave up 5 bases; unmatched junction bases: 6. The germline V gene encodes CDR1 PRHDT and CDR2 FYEKMQ (reference sequence). The origin of this receptor is a man aged 65 to 85 in good health. The chain uses TRBV13 and TRBJ2-1; TRBD2 matches 11 bases. Sequenced input: CD8+ T cells sorted from blood. CDR3 amino acids: CASSFLAGGPHNEQFF. The CDR3 DNA reads as TGTGCCAGCAGCTTCTTAGCGGGAGGGCCCCACAATGAGCAGTTCTTC.